Listed below are T cell receptor beta chains from one sample, sequenced in a study of control samples from healthy donors and cancer patients. Clones were read by immunoSEQ multiplex PCR, and TCRdb kept only the in-frame ones, dropping some. Counted here are approximately 79,000 clones, 89% occurring once; the ten biggest clones make up about 7.1%. Sequenced material: blood. The receptors come from a man in his fifties in good health. Each CDR3 is given with its conserved first and last residue. Fields, in order: V gene, clone size, J gene, D gene, CDR3 DNA, CDR3 protein. A D gene is named only where the DNA matches it firmly. Rows may omit the clone size; those that give it use once, few, many or a size class.

TRBV20-1	.	TRBJ1-6	TRBD1	TGCAGTGCTAGTAAGGTGGCGGCAGGGGGAACTTCACCCCTCCACTTT	CSASKVAAGGTSPLHF
TRBV7-2	once	TRBJ2-7	TRBD1	TGTGCCAGCAGCCCCCCGGACAGGTACTACGAGCAGTACTTC	CASSPPDRYYEQYF
TRBV7-2	few	TRBJ1-5	.	TGTGCCAGCAGCTCGAGGGGTGGCAATCAGCCCCAGCATTTT	CASSSRGGNQPQHF
TRBV12-3/TRBV12-4	.	TRBJ1-5	.	TGTGCCAGCAGTTTCAAAAGCAATCAGCCCCAGCATTTT	CASSFKSNQPQHF
TRBV6-4	few	TRBJ1-6	.	TGTGCCAGCAGTGACTACAGCTATAATTCACCCCTCCACTTT	CASSDYSYNSPLHF
TRBV21-1	.	TRBJ2-1	.	TGTGCCAGCAGCAAAGATAGGCAGGGTCCCTACAATGAGCAGTTCTTC	CASSKDRQGPYNEQFF
TRBV19	.	TRBJ1-1	.	TGTGCCAGCCGGACCCCTAACACTGAAGCTTTCTTT	CASRTPNTEAFF
TRBV9	.	TRBJ1-1	.	TGTGCCAGCAGCGTAGACCTATACGGCACTGAAGCTTTCTTT	CASSVDLYGTEAFF
TRBV18	.	TRBJ2-3	TRBD2	TGTGCCAGCTCACCCTCCTGGGCTAGCGGGGGATGGGATACGCAGTATTTT	CASSPSWASGGWDTQYF
TRBV6-2/TRBV6-3	.	TRBJ2-7	TRBD1	TGTGCCAGCAGCACTAGACAGGGGGCTAACTACGAGCAGTACTTC	CASSTRQGANYEQYF